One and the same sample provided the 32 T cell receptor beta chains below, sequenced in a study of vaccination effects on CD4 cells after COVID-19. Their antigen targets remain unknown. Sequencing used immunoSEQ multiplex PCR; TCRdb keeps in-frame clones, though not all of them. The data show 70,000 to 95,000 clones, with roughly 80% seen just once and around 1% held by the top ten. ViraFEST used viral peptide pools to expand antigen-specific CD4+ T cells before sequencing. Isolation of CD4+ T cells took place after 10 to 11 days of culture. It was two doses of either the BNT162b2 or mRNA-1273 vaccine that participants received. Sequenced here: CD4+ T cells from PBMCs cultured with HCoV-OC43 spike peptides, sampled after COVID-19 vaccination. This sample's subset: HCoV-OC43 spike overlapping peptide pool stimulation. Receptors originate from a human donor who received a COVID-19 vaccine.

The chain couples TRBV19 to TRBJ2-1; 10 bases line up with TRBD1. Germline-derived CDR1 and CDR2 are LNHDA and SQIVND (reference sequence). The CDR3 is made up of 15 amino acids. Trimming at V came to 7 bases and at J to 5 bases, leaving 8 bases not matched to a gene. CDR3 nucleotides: TGTGCCAGTAACAGGGGACAGGGGTTCCACAATGAGCAGTTCTTC. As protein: CASNRGQGFHNEQFF.

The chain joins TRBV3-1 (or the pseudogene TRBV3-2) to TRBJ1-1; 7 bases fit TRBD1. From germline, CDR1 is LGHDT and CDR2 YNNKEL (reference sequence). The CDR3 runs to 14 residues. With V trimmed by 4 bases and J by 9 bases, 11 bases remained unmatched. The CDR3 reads CASSRHRGEVKAFF. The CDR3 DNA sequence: TGTGCCAGCAGCCGCCACAGGGGAGAGGTTAAAGCTTTCTTT.

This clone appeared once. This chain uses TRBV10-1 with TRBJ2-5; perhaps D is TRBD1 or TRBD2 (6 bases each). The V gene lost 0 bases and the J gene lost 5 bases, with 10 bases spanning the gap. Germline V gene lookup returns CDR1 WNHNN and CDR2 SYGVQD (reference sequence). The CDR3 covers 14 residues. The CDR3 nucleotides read TGCGCCAGCAGTGAGTCGGGGGGCTGGGAGACCCAGTACTTC. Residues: CASSESGGWETQYF.

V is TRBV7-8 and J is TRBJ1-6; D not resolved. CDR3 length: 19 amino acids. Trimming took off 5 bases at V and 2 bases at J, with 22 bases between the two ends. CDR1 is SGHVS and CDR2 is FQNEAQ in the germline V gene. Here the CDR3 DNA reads TGTGCCAGCAGCCGCTTCCCGATACATACAGTTACCTATAATTCACCCCTCCACTTT. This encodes CASSRFPIHTVTYNSPLHF.

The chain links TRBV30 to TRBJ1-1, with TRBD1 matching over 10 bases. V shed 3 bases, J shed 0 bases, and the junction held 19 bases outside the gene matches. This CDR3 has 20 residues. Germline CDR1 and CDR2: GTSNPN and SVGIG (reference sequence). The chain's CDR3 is CAWREPGQGNQLKVNTEAFF. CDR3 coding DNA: TGTGCCTGGAGAGAACCGGGACAGGGGAACCAGTTAAAAGTGAACACTGAAGCTTTCTTT.

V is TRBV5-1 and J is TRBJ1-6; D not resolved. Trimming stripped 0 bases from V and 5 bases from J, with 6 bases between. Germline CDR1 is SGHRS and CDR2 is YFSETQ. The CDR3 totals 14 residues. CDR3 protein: CASSLGTHNSPLHF. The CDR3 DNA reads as TGCGCCAGCAGCTTGGGGACCCATAATTCACCCCTCCACTTT. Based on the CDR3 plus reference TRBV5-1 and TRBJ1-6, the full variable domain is KAGVTQTPRYLIKTRGQQVTLSCSPISGHRSVSWYQQTPGQGLQFLFEYFSETQRNKGNFPGRFSGRQFSNSRSEMNVSTLELGDSALYLCASSLGTHNSPLHFGNGTRLTVT.

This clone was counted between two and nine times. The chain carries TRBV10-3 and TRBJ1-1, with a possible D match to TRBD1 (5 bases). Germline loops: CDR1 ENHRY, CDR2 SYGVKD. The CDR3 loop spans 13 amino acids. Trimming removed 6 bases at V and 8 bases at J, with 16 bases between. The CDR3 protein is CAIRTTVTWEAFF. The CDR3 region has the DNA TGTGCCATCAGGACGACAGTTACTTGGGAAGCTTTCTTT.

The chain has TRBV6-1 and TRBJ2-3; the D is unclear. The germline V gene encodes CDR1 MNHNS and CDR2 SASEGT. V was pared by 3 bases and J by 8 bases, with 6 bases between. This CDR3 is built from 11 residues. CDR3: CASSEGGTQYF. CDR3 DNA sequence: TGTGCCAGCAGTGAGGGCGGTACGCAGTATTTT.

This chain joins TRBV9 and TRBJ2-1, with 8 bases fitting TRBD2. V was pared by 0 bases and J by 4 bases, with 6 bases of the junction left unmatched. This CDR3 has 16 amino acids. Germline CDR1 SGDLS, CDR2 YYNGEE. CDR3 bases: TGTGCCAGCAGCGTAGGAGGAGCGGGGGTTTACAATGAGCAGTTCTTC. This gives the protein CASSVGGAGVYNEQFF.

CDR3 in DNA: TGTGCCAGCAGTTCCCACAGGGACTATAGCAATCAGCCCCAGCATTTT. Protein product: CASSSHRDYSNQPQHF. The genes are TRBV27 and TRBJ1-5; TRBD1 might be the D (6 bases). The CDR3 totals 16 residues. With 4 bases removed from V and 0 bases from J, the gap between germline ends came to 13 bases. The germline CDR1 and CDR2 sequences are MNHEY and SMNVEV (reference sequence).

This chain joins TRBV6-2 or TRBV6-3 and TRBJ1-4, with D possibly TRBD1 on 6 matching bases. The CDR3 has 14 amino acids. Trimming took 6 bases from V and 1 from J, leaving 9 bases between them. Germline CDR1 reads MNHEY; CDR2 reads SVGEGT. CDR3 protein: CASSVQGTNEKLFF. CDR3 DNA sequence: TGTGCCAGCAGCGTACAGGGAACTAATGAAAAACTGTTTTTT.

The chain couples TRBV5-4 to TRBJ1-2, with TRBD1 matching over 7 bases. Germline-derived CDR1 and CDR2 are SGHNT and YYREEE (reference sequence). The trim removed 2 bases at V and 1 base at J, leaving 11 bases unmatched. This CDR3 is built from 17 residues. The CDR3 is CASSFLAGGRSNYGYTF. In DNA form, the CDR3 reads TGTGCCAGCAGCTTCTTGGCAGGGGGTCGGAGTAACTATGGCTACACCTTC.

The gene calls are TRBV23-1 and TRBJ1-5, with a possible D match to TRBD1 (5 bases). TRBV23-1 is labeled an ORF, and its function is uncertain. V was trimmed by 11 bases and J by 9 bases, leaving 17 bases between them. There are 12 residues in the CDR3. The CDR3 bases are TGCGCCGGGGGTTGGGGGATAGGGCCCCAGCATTTT. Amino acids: CAGGWGIGPQHF.

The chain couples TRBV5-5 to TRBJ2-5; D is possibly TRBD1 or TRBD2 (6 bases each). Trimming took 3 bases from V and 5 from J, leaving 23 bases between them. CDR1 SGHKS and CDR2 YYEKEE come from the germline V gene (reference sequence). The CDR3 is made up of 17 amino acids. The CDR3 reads CASSSLFVRGQGETQYF. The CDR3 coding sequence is TGTGCCAGCAGCTCCCTCTTCGTCCGGGGGCAGGGGGAGACCCAGTACTTC.

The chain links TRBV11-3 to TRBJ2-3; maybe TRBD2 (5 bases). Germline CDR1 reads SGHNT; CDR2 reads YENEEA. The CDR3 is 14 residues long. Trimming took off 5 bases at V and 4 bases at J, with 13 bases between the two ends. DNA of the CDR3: TGTGCCAGCAGCCCCGGACTCGAACCAGATACGCAGTATTTT. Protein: CASSPGLEPDTQYF.

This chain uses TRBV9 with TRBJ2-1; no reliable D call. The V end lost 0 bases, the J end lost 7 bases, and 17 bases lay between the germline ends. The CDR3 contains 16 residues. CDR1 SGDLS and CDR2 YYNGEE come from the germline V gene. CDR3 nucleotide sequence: TGTGCCAGCAGCGTAGGGGGTCAAGGCAGAACTAATGAGCAGTTCTTC. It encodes CASSVGGQGRTNEQFF.

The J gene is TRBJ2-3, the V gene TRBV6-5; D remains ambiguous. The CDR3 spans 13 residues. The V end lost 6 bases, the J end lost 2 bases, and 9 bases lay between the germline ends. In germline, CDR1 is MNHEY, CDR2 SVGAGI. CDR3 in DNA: TGTGCCAGCAGCCAGGTTCACACAGATACGCAGTATTTT. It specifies CASSQVHTDTQYF.

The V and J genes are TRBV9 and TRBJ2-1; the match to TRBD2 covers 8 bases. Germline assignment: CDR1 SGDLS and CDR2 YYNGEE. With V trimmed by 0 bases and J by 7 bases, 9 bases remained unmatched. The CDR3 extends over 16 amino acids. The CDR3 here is CASSVVPGGPGNEQFF. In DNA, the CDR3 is TGTGCCAGCAGCGTAGTTCCGGGGGGGCCTGGGAATGAGCAGTTCTTC.

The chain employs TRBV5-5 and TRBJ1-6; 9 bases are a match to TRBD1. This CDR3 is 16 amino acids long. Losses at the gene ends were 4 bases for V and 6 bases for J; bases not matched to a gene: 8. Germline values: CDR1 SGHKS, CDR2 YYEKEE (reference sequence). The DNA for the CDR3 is TGTGCCAGCAGCCCGGGACAGGGTCGGTTTAATTCACCCCTCCACTTT. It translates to CASSPGQGRFNSPLHF.

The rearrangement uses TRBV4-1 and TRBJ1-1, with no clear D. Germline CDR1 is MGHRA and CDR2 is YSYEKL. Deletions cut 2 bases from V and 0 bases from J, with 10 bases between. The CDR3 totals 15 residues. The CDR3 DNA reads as TGCGCCAGCAGCCAACGTACGGTCCTGAACACTGAAGCTTTCTTT. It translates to CASSQRTVLNTEAFF.

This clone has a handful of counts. The CDR3 DNA is TGTGCCAGCAGCCTAGACGGGAACACTGAAGCTTTCTTT. This translates into CASSLDGNTEAFF. The chain employs TRBV2 and TRBJ1-1, with D uncertain. The CDR3 sequence is 13 residues long. Trimming removed 6 bases from V and 1 base from J, with 9 bases in between. From germline, CDR1 is SNHLY and CDR2 FYNNEI.

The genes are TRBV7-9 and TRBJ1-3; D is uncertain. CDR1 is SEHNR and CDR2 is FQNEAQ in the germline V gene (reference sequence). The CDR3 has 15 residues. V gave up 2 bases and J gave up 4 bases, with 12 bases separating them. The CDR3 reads CASSLRLQPGNTIYF. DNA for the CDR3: TGTGCCAGCAGCTTAAGGCTGCAACCAGGAAACACCATATATTTT.

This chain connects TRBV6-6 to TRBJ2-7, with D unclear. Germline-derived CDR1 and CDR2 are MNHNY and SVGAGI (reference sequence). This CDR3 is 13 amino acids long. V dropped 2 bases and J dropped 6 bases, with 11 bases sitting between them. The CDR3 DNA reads TGTGCCAGCAGTTACGAACGGCTTGGCGAGCAGTACGTC. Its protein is CASSYERLGEQYV.

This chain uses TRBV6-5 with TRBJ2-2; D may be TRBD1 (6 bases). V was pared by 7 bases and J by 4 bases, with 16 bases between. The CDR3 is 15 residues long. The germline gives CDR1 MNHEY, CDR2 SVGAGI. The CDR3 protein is CASTRQGLGTGELFF. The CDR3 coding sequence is TGTGCCAGCACTCGCCAGGGGCTGGGCACCGGGGAGCTGTTTTTT.

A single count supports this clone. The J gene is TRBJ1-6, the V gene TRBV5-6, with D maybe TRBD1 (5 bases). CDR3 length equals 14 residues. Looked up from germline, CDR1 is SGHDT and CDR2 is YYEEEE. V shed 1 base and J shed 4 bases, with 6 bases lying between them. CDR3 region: CASSLWGYNSPLHF. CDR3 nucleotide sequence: TGTGCCAGCAGCTTGTGGGGGTATAATTCACCCCTCCACTTT.

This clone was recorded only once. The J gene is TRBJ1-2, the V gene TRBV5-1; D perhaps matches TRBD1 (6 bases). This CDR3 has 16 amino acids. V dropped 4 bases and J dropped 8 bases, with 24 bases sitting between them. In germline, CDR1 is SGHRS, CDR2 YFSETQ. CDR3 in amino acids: CASSVGGRGEAAGYTF. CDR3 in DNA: TGCGCCAGCAGCGTTGGGGGGCGGGGAGAGGCCGCAGGCTACACCTTC.

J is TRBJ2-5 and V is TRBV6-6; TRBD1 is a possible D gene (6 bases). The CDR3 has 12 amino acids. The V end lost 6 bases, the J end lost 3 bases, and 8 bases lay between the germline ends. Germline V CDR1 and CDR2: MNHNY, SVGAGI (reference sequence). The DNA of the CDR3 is TGTGCCAGCAGGGACAGAGAAGAGACCCAGTACTTC. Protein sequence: CASRDREETQYF.

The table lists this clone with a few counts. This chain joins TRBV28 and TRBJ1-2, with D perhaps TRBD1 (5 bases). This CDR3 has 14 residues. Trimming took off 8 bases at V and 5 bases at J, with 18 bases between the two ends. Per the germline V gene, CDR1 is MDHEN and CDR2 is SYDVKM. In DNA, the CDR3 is TGTGCCAGCTCTCGAGAGACAGCTTATTATGGCTACACCTTC. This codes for CASSRETAYYGYTF.

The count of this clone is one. The CDR3 DNA sequence: TGTGCCACCAGCCGGTCCGCGAACACCGGGGAGCTGTTTTTT. Translating gives CATSRSANTGELFF. The chain couples TRBV24-1 to TRBJ2-2; no clear D gene. Trimming took 7 bases from V and 0 from J, leaving 8 bases between them. CDR1 KGHDR and CDR2 SFDVKD come from the germline V gene. The CDR3 consists of 14 residues.

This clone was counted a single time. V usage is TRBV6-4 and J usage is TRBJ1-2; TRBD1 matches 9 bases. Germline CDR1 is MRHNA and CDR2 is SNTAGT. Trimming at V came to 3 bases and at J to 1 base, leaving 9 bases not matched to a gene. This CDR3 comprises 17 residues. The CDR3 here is CASSEREGQGHNYGYTF. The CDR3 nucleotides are TGTGCCAGCAGTGAAAGAGAGGGACAGGGCCATAACTATGGCTACACCTTC.

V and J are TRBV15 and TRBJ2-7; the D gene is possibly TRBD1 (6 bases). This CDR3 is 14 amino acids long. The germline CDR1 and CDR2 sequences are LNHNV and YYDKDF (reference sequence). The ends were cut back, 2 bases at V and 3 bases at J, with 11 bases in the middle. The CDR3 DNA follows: TGTGCCACCAGCAGACAACAGGGTAGCTACGAGCAGTACGTC. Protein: CATSRQQGSYEQYV.

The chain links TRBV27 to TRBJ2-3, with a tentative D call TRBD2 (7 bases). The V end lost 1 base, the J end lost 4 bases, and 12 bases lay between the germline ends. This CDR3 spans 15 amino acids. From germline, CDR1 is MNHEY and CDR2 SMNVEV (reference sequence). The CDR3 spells CASSLYGGGPDTQYF. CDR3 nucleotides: TGTGCCAGCAGTTTATATGGGGGGGGGCCAGATACGCAGTATTTT.